Listed here is a single T cell receptor (beta chain). The data originate from a study of T cell changes during pregnancy in multiple sclerosis. Profiling relied on immunoSEQ multiplex PCR, and the TCRdb table lists in-frame clones only, not all of them. The sample has roughly 93,000 clones; approximately 92% are singletons. V was pared by 5 bases and J by 10 bases, with 9 bases between. Germline V CDR1 and CDR2: MNHNY, SVGAGI (reference sequence). The CDR3 spans 12 residues. Sequencing was performed on peripheral blood, taken after pregnancy. The receptor's source is a female donor with multiple sclerosis, enrolled in a pregnancy study. The rearrangement uses TRBV6-6 and TRBJ1-6; D ambiguous. The CDR3 DNA follows: TGTGCCAGCAGTCGCGGGATGTCACCCCTCCACTTT. Translated, it gives CASSRGMSPLHF.